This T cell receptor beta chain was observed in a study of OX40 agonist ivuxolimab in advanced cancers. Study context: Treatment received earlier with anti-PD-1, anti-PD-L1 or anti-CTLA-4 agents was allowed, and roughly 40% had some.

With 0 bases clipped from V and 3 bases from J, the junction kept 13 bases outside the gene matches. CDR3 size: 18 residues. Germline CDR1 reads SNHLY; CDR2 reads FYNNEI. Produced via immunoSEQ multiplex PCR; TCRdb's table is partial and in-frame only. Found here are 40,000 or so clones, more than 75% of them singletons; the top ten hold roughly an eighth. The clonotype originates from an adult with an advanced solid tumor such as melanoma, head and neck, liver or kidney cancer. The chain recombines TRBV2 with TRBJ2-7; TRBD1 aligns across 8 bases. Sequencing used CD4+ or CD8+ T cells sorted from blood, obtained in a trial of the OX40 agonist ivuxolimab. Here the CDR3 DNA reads TGTGCCAGCAGTGAAGCGGAGTACAGGGGGAGCGTCGGCTACGAGCAGTACTTC. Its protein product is CASSEAEYRGSVGYEQYF.